A single T cell receptor (beta chain) is shown here with its context. This sample stems from a study of OX40 agonist ivuxolimab in advanced cancers. With 0 bases removed from V and 3 bases from J, the gap between germline ends came to 17 bases. The CDR3 sequence is 17 residues long. Germline CDR1 and CDR2: SGHVS and FNYEAQ. Sequenced by immunoSEQ multiplex PCR; TCRdb stores in-frame clones only, minus some. The sample records roughly 28,000 clones, around 85% being singletons. The origin of this receptor is an adult with an advanced solid tumor such as melanoma, head and neck, liver or kidney cancer. The rearrangement links TRBV7-6 to TRBJ1-1; possibly TRBD1 for D (5 bases). The sequencing here drew on CD4+ or CD8+ T cells sorted from blood, taken in a trial of the OX40 agonist ivuxolimab. CDR3 in DNA: TGTGCCAGCAGCTTAGCGGGCGGGGGAGACGGGTACACTGAAGCTTTCTTT. Translating gives CASSLAGGGDGYTEAFF.